The clone carrying this T cell receptor beta chain was seen a single time. These data are taken from a study of blood T cell repertoires in COVID-19. Assay used: immunoSEQ multiplex PCR; TCRdb lists only in-frame clones, some missing. The table includes hundreds of thousands of clones, around nine tenths detected once. The ends were cut back, 4 bases at V and 10 bases at J, with 13 bases in the middle. The germline CDR1 and CDR2 sequences are KGHDR and SFDVKD. This CDR3 has 13 residues. This sequence originates from a woman between 50 and 59 years old who had recovered from COVID-19. The sample was PBMCs or T cells enriched from blood (not recorded which). The chain employs TRBV24-1 and TRBJ2-1; the D gene is possibly TRBD2 (6 bases). CDR3 sequence reads: CATSDAGRPEQFF. The CDR3 DNA sequence: TGTGCCACCAGTGACGCGGGACGACCAGAGCAGTTCTTC.